These T cell receptor beta chains were read from a single sample in a study of T cell responses to AZD1222 COVID-19 vaccine. Using immunoSEQ multiplex PCR, the repertoire was profiled, and TCRdb retains in-frame clones only, with some absent. The sample has over 150,000 clones, around nine tenths seen once. Here the sequenced sample was peripheral blood, taken on day 0 of AZD1222 vaccination. These TCRs come from an adult in good health. CDR3s include the opening cysteine and the closing phenylalanine or tryptophan. The order of the fields is V gene, D gene, J gene, clone size, CDR3 DNA, CDR3 protein. The D gene is left open where the match is weak. Clone size appears in some rows only: once, few, many, or a class for an expanded clone.

>TRBV6-2/TRBV6-3|TRBD1|TRBJ1-2|-
TGTGCCAGCAGTTTTTTTACAGGGGAGGGCTACACCTTC
CASSFFTGEGYTF
>TRBV7-2|-|TRBJ2-1|-
TGTGCCAGCAGCCCCTTGGGCCTCCCGGCGAATGAGCAGTTCTTC
CASSPLGLPANEQFF
>TRBV7-3|TRBD2|TRBJ2-1|-
TGTGCCAGCAGCTTAAACCCAGCGGGAGTCCCCGATGAGCAGTTCTTC
CASSLNPAGVPDEQFF
>TRBV24-1|TRBD1|TRBJ2-1|few
TGTGCCACCAGTGACGCAAATCCGGGACAGGGGTACAATGAGCAGTTCTTC
CATSDANPGQGYNEQFF
>TRBV7-3|-|TRBJ2-2|-
TGTGCCAGCAGCCCTCCGGGCCCCGGGGGTACCGGGGAGCTGTTTTTT
CASSPPGPGGTGELFF
>TRBV2|-|TRBJ2-7|-
TGTGCCAGCAGTTTATCAGGGGGGTACGAGCAGTACTTC
CASSLSGGYEQYF
>TRBV5-1|-|TRBJ1-1|-
TGCGCCAGCAGCTTGACAGGGATGAACACTGAAGCTTTCTTT
CASSLTGMNTEAFF
>TRBV6-5|TRBD2|TRBJ2-3|-
TGTGCCAGCAGATCGGGGGGGGCATCAGATACGCAGTATTTT
CASRSGGASDTQYF
>TRBV28|-|TRBJ1-2|-
TGTGCCAGCAAGTTGGGGCTGCTCGACTATGGCTACACCTTC
CASKLGLLDYGYTF
>TRBV7-8|TRBD1|TRBJ1-5|once
TGTGCCAGCAGCCCGACCGGGACAGGTCTTAAAATTAGCAATCAGCCCCAGCATTTT
CASSPTGTGLKISNQPQHF
>TRBV5-4|-|TRBJ2-2|-
TGTGCCAGCAGCGCCGCGGGACACCCGAACACCGGGGAGCTGTTTTTT
CASSAAGHPNTGELFF
>TRBV28|TRBD1|TRBJ1-5|-
TGTGCCAGCAGTTTATCGGGGACAGTCCAGCCCCAGCATTTT
CASSLSGTVQPQHF
>TRBV24-1|TRBD2|TRBJ2-5|-
TGTGCCACCAGTGATGCCGGGACTAGCTTCGAAGAGACCCAGTACTTC
CATSDAGTSFEETQYF
>TRBV6-2/TRBV6-3|TRBD1|TRBJ2-3|-
TGTGCCAGCAGCCACCGGGACAGGGCGGGGGATACGCAGTATTTT
CASSHRDRAGDTQYF
>TRBV19|-|TRBJ1-1|once
TGTGCCAGTAGTCCGCACGAGAACACTGAAGCTTTCTTT
CASSPHENTEAFF
>TRBV4-3|-|TRBJ2-5|-
TGCGCCAGCAGCCTCGGGTCTAGCCTAGAGACCCAGTACTTC
CASSLGSSLETQYF
>TRBV2|-|TRBJ2-1|few
TGTGCCAGCAGTGGTTTAGGGTTAAATGAGCAGTTCTTC
CASSGLGLNEQFF
>TRBV5-6|-|TRBJ1-5|-
TGTGCCAGCAGCTTGGGGACAGCCACTCTCAATCAGCCCCAGCATTTT
CASSLGTATLNQPQHF
>TRBV10-1|-|TRBJ2-3|-
TGCGCCAGCAGTGAAGGCCGAGAGGCCGCGGTGGCCGCAGATACGCAGTATTTT
CASSEGREAAVAADTQYF
>TRBV28|-|TRBJ1-1|-
TGTGCCAGCAGTTTATCGTACACTGAAGCTTTCTTT
CASSLSYTEAFF
>TRBV5-6|TRBD1|TRBJ1-2|-
TGTGCCAGCAGCTTGGGGACAGGGAGGGACTATGGCTACACCTTC
CASSLGTGRDYGYTF
>TRBV21-1|-|TRBJ1-4|-
TGTGCCAGCAGCCCAGGGGGGGAAGGAGGCGAAAAACTGTTTTTT
CASSPGGEGGEKLFF
>TRBV10-2|-|TRBJ1-5|-
TGCGCCAGCAGTGAGAACGGGGACTCCCGTGGGCCCCAGCATTTT
CASSENGDSRGPQHF
>TRBV7-8|-|TRBJ1-2|-
TGTGCCAGCAGCCTGGACAACTCCCCCCCCACCTTC
CASSLDNSPPTF
>TRBV5-1|TRBD1|TRBJ1-4|-
TGCGCCAGCAGATACCAGGGGGCAGGTGAAAAACTGTTTTTT
CASRYQGAGEKLFF
>TRBV5-1|TRBD1|TRBJ2-7|-
TGCGCCAGCAGCCTTACCGGGACAGAATACGAGCAGTACTTC
CASSLTGTEYEQYF
>TRBV10-3|-|TRBJ2-3|-
TGTGCCATCGGTGGAGGGGGGGCCACAGATACGCAGTATTTT
CAIGGGGATDTQYF
>TRBV9|TRBD2|TRBJ2-3|-
TGTGCCAGCAGCCAGACGGGGAGGGGTTCTACGGATACGCAGTATTTT
CASSQTGRGSTDTQYF
>TRBV25-1|TRBD1|TRBJ1-2|-
TGTGCCAGCGGGACAGATACTAACTATGGCTACACCTTC
CASGTDTNYGYTF
>TRBV19|-|TRBJ1-5|-
TGTGCCAGTAGTATAGTGGGTCAGCCCCAGCATTTT
CASSIVGQPQHF
>TRBV20-1|-|TRBJ1-2|-
TGCAGTGCTAGTATCAGAGCTAACTATGGCTACACCTTC
CSASIRANYGYTF
>TRBV2|-|TRBJ2-5|-
TGTGCCACCACATTAGTCCCCCAAGAGACCCAGTACTTC
CATTLVPQETQYF
>TRBV18|-|TRBJ1-3|-
TGTGCCAGCTCACCCCCCGGTCAAAGAAACACCATATATTTT
CASSPPGQRNTIYF
>TRBV5-1|-|TRBJ2-3|-
TGCGCCAGCAGCCCGGCCGACAGAGGAGATACGCAGTATTTT
CASSPADRGDTQYF
>TRBV15|TRBD1|TRBJ1-2|-
TGTGCCACCAGCAGAAGAACGCCCACGACAGGGAAGAGTTCAGGCTACACCTTC
CATSRRTPTTGKSSGYTF
>TRBV5-1|-|TRBJ1-2|-
TGCGCCAGCAGCTCAGACAGGCCCGCCTATGGCTACACCTTC
CASSSDRPAYGYTF
>TRBV7-9|TRBD2|TRBJ2-5|-
TGTGCCAGCAGCTTACGGCCCCATTGGCGGGGGGGCAGGGAGACCCAGTACTTC
CASSLRPHWRGGRETQYF
>TRBV14|TRBD1|TRBJ1-2|-
TGTGCCAGCACCGACAGGGGCTCCTATGGCTACACCTTC
CASTDRGSYGYTF
>TRBV6-6|-|TRBJ1-1|-
TGTGCCAGCAGTTACTCGAGCTCAGCGGAGACCACTGAAGCTTTCTTT
CASSYSSSAETTEAFF
>TRBV6-5|TRBD1|TRBJ1-2|-
TGTGCCAGCAGTTACTCGGCAGGGGGCTATAATGGCTACACCTTC
CASSYSAGGYNGYTF
>TRBV28|-|TRBJ1-1|-
TGTGCCAGCAGTCTACAGGAAGCTGAAGCTTTCTTT
CASSLQEAEAFF
>TRBV6-5|-|TRBJ1-2|once
TGTGCCACCCTTTCTCCAGGGTCTATTGGCTACACCTTC
CATLSPGSIGYTF
>TRBV12-1|-|TRBJ1-1|-
TGTGCCAGCAGCTCTGTTAGCAGGGGTCGGGGCTTGGACACTGAAGCTTTCTTT
CASSSVSRGRGLDTEAFF
>TRBV6-2/TRBV6-3|-|TRBJ1-2|-
TGTGCCAGCAGGTACGGGGGGGCGGACTATGGCTACACCTTC
CASRYGGADYGYTF
>TRBV28|-|TRBJ2-3|-
TGTGCCAGCGCTACTTATTGGGATACGCAGTATTTT
CASATYWDTQYF
>TRBV5-4|-|TRBJ1-3|-
TGTGCCAGCAGCTTGGTGGGGAGGATGGACACCATATATTTT
CASSLVGRMDTIYF
>TRBV4-1|-|TRBJ1-4|-
TGCGCCAGCAGCCAAGCCGGGGGGGGCGTTGAAAAACTGTTTTTT
CASSQAGGGVEKLFF
>TRBV18|-|TRBJ1-2|-
TGTGCCAGCTCACCACTGGACCATAACTATGGCTACACCTTC
CASSPLDHNYGYTF
>TRBV7-2|-|TRBJ2-3|-
TGTGCCAGCAGCTTAGAAGGTCGAAATACGCAGTATTTT
CASSLEGRNTQYF
>TRBV28|-|TRBJ1-4|-
TGTGCCAGCAGTTTGTGGGCAGGAGGTGAAAAACTGTTTTTT
CASSLWAGGEKLFF
>TRBV5-5|-|TRBJ1-2|-
TGTGCCAGCAGCTTGGCCGCATCGGGGGACTATGGCTACACCTTC
CASSLAASGDYGYTF
>TRBV7-9|TRBD1|TRBJ1-4|-
TGTGCCAGCAGCTTAGGAGACAGGGGGCCGAGTGAAAAACTGTTTTTT
CASSLGDRGPSEKLFF
>TRBV7-2|-|TRBJ1-2|-
TGTGCCAGCAGCTTAACCCTCAGGACAGCTGCTGGCTATGGCTACACCTTC
CASSLTLRTAAGYGYTF
>TRBV2|TRBD1|TRBJ2-1|-
TGTGCCAGCAGTGTTCCCGGACAGGCAGATAATGAGCAGTTCTTC
CASSVPGQADNEQFF